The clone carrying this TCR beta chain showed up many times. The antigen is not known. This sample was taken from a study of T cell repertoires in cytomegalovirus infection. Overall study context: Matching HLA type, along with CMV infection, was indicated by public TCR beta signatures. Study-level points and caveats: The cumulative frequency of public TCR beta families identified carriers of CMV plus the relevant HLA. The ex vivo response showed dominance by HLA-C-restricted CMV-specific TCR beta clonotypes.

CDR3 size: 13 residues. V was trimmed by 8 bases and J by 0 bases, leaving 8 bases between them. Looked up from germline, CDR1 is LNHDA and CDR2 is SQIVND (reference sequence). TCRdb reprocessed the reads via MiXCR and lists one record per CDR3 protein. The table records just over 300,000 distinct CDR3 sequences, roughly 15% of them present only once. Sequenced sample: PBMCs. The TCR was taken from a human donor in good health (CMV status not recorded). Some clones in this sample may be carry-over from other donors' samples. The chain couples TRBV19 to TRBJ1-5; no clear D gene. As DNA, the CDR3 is TGTGCCAGTGCCGAATATAGCAATCAGCCCCAGCATTTT. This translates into CASAEYSNQPQHF.